This record looks at one T cell receptor beta chain sequence and its context. Its antigen has not been determined. No quality values exist for individual bases; no much larger clone is one base distant. The data were obtained in a study of T cell changes during pregnancy in multiple sclerosis (dated by TCRdb to about 2019). A note on the overall study: The study examined how the T cell repertoire changed over the course of pregnancy in women with multiple sclerosis.

Trimming removed 8 bases from V and 0 bases from J; the gene matches leave 2 bases unexplained. CDR1 and CDR2 are drawn from the germline V gene (reference sequence): LNHDA, SQIVND. The CDR3 numbers 13 residues from cysteine through phenylalanine. This entry keeps only the CDR3 DNA: 39 bases, framed from base 1. Library generation was performed with the immunoSEQ multiplex PCR assay. In its TCRdb copy, this immuneACCESS table keeps in-frame sequences only and misses some clones. Where compared with another copy, unresolved V genes explain less than half of these, and the others have no known cause. This sample lists about 89,000 clones; 94% were detected once. Of the sample, under 0.85% falls within the top ten clones.

Sample: peripheral blood, taken in the third trimester of pregnancy. Recombination joined TRBV19 with TRBJ2-3; TRBD1 fits 7 bases in the junction. This receptor was obtained from a female donor with multiple sclerosis, enrolled in a pregnancy study. The CDR3 protein is CASQQGSTDTQYF. The sequenced DNA: TGTGCCAGTCAACAGGGGAGCACAGATACGCAGTATTTT.